The rows below give T cell receptor beta chains drawn from one sample of a study of T-cell reconstitution after alpha-beta-depleted transplantation in children. A single record per CDR3 protein comes from TCRdb applying MiXCR to the PCR reads. The sample carries 500,000 to 600,000 distinct CDR3 sequences, approximately 30% recorded once. The input for sequencing was PBMCs, taken before TCRalphabeta/CD19-depleted stem cell transplant. The receptors were sampled from a boy younger than two with Wiskott-Aldrich syndrome, due to receive a stem cell transplant. Both conserved end residues are part of each CDR3. Each record gives: D gene, V gene, clone size, J gene, CDR3 DNA, CDR3 protein. The D gene is left open where the match is weak. The size entry is marked missing in some rows and otherwise reads once, few, many or a size class.

>NA|TRBV7-9|few|TRBJ1-3
TGTGCCAGCAGCTTAGTAGCCGGGGTCTCTGGAAACACCATATATTTT
CASSLVAGVSGNTIYF
>NA|TRBV29-1|NA|TRBJ2-5
TGCAGCGTTGAGCGGGCGGGGTCTGAGACCCAGTACTTC
CSVERAGSETQYF
>TRBD2|TRBV20-1|few|TRBJ2-7
TGCAGTGCTAGTTCGGCTAGCGGGTTTACCTACGAGCAGTACTTC
CSASSASGFTYEQYF
>NA|TRBV28|NA|TRBJ2-6
TGTGCCAGCAGTGCACCGAACTCTGGGGCCAACGTCCTGACTTTC
CASSAPNSGANVLTF
>NA|TRBV20-1|NA|TRBJ2-2
TGCAGTGCTATGGGGGATCTGAACACCGGGGAGCTGTTTTTT
CSAMGDLNTGELFF
>TRBD1|TRBV5-1|NA|TRBJ2-7
TGCGCCAGCAGCTTTACCGGACAGGGGGTTTCCTACGAGCAGTACTTC
CASSFTGQGVSYEQYF
>TRBD1|TRBV15|few|TRBJ2-7
TGTGCCACCAGCAGAGGACAGGGCTTGGACGAGCAGTACTTC
CATSRGQGLDEQYF
>NA|TRBV10-3|few|TRBJ2-7
TGTGCCATCACCAACCTGACAGGAGGCGCCTACGAGCAGTACTTC
CAITNLTGGAYEQYF
>TRBD2|TRBV10-2|NA|TRBJ2-1
TGCGCCAGCAGTGAGTTTCCTAGCGGGTATGAGCAGTTCTTC
CASSEFPSGYEQFF
>NA|TRBV2|few|TRBJ1-5
TGTGCCAGCAGAATCGGGGGGAATAGCAATCAGCCCCAGCATTTT
CASRIGGNSNQPQHF
>NA|TRBV20-1|few|TRBJ2-3
TGCAGTGCTTCGTGGAGCACAGATACGCAGTATTTT
CSASWSTDTQYF
>NA|TRBV4-2|NA|TRBJ2-2
TGTGCCAGCAGCCAAGATCCAGGGTTCACCGGGGAGCTGTTTTTT
CASSQDPGFTGELFF
>NA|TRBV5-6|NA|TRBJ2-7
TGTGCCAGCAGCAGGGACCCGAACACCTACGAGCAGTACTTC
CASSRDPNTYEQYF
>TRBD1|TRBV5-1|NA|TRBJ2-1
TGCGCCAGCAGCTCAACGGACAGGGGGCGACTAGCGGAGGGGGGCTACAATGAGCAGTTCTTC
CASSSTDRGRLAEGGYNEQFF
>NA|TRBV20-1|NA|TRBJ1-5
TGCAGTGCTAGCGGCCGTGGCAGTCCTGCCCTCCCGAATCAGCCCCAGCATTTT
CSASGRGSPALPNQPQHF
>NA|TRBV5-1|NA|TRBJ2-6
TGCGCCAGCAGCCCGTGGCGCTCTGGGGCCAACGTCCTGACTTTC
CASSPWRSGANVLTF
>NA|TRBV20-1|NA|TRBJ1-1
TGCAGTGCTAGAGAAAGCGGCAGGAGCACTGAAGCTTTCTTT
CSARESGRSTEAFF
>TRBD2|TRBV5-1|few|TRBJ2-3
TGCGCCAGCAGCCCTCAAGCGGGAGGGCCCTCAGATACGCAGTATTTT
CASSPQAGGPSDTQYF
>TRBD1|TRBV20-1|few|TRBJ2-7
TGCAGTGCTAGAGAGACAGGGTTGGGCGAGCAGTACTTC
CSARETGLGEQYF
>NA|TRBV12-3/TRBV12-4|NA|TRBJ2-1
TGTGCCAGCGGTTTGCAGGGGAAGGGTGAGCAGTTCTTC
CASGLQGKGEQFF
>TRBD2|TRBV7-9|NA|TRBJ2-6
TGTGCCAGCAGCCCCCGGGGGGGCTCCGGGGCCAACGTCCTGACTTTC
CASSPRGGSGANVLTF
>TRBD2|TRBV28|few|TRBJ2-3
TGTGCCAGCAGGCGCCGACTAGCGGGAGCTTTGGGTACGCAGTATTTT
CASRRRLAGALGTQYF
>NA|TRBV7-9|few|TRBJ1-1
TGTGCCAGCAGCTGGACAACCAACCTTGAAGCTTTCTTT
CASSWTTNLEAFF
>TRBD2|TRBV27|few|TRBJ2-5
TGTGCCAGCAGTTTATCGGCCACGGTAGCGGGAGAGGAGACCCAGTACTTC
CASSLSATVAGEETQYF
>NA|TRBV27|few|TRBJ1-5
TGTGCCAGCAGTGCCTCGGGGAGTAGCAATCAGCCCCAGCATTTT
CASSASGSSNQPQHF
>NA|TRBV10-3|NA|TRBJ2-1
TGTGCCATCCCAAATACCTACAATGAGCAGTTCTTC
CAIPNTYNEQFF